This TCR beta chain was retrieved from a study of post-analysis software for immune sequencing data. The TCR beta cDNA libraries carried unique molecular identifiers. One entry per CDR3 protein, called by TCRdb with MiXCR from the PCR reads. The table shows some 700,000 distinct CDR3 sequences, with over 45% occurring only once. This CDR3 spans 15 amino acids. Looked up from germline, CDR1 is MDHEN and CDR2 is SYDVKM. The V and J ends lost 6 bases and 5 bases respectively, with 19 bases between them. With regard to this clonotype: Its antigen is still unknown.

Study observations and caveats: Under the F measure, samples that were prepared in one batch clustered strongly together. Roughly five TRBV segments appeared more often in patients than in controls, and TRBV5-6, TRBV5-1 and TRBV20-1 were among these. Controls significantly exceeded multiple sclerosis patients in normalized Chao1 diversity.

This chain links TRBV28 with TRBJ2-5; D gene unclear. The TCR was taken from a girl aged 2-15 years with multiple sclerosis. Sample: blood. The CDR3 region is CASSPSSERAETQYF. CDR3 nucleotide sequence: TGTGCCAGCAGCCCCAGCTCGGAGCGAGCGGAGACCCAGTACTTC.